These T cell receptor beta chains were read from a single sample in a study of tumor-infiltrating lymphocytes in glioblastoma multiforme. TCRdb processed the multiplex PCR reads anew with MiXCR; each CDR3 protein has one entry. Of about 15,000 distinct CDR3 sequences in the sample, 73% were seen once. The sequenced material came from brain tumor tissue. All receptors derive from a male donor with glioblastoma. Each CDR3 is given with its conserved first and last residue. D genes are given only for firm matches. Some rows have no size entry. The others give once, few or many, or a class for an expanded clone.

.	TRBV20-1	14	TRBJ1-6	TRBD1	TGCAGTGCGCATGGACAGGCCTATAATTCACCCCTCCATTTT	CSAHGQAYNSPLHF
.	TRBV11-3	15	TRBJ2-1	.	TGTGCCAGCAGCTTTCCGGACATTAACTACAATGAGCAGTTCTTC	CASSFPDINYNEQFF
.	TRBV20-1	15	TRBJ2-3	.	TGCAGTGCCCTACGGACGGGGCCGACCCTTAACACGCAGTATTTT	CSALRTGPTLNTQYF
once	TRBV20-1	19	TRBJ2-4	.	TGCAGTGCTAGAGACCCGGATAGGGGGATTCGGAAAACCGAAAACATTCAGTACTTC	CSARDPDRGIRKTENIQYF
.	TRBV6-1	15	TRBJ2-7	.	TGTGCCAGCAGTGATGGAGTGGGACAAACCTACGAGCAGTACTTC	CASSDGVGQTYEQYF
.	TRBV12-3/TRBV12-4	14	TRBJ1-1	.	TGTGCCAGCAGTTTCTCTCCCATGAACACTGAAGCTTTCTTT	CASSFSPMNTEAFF
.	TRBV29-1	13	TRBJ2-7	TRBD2	TGCAGCGCCTGGGGAGGGAAGAGTGGCGAGCAGTACTTC	CSAWGGKSGEQYF
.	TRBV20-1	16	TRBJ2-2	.	TGCAGTGCTAGAGATTGGGCCAAGTCGAACGCCCGGGAGCTGTTTTTT	CSARDWAKSNARELFF
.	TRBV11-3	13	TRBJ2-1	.	TGTGCAAGCAGCCCGAGGGGGGAGGGTGAGCGGTTCTTC	CASSPRGEGERFF
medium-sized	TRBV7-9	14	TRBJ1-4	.	TGTGCCAGCAGCTTACGGCGAGAGAATGAAAAACTGTTTTTT	CASSLRRENEKLFF
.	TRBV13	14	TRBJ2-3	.	TGTGCCAGCAGCTTAAGGGGGACCACAGATACGCAGTATTTT	CASSLRGTTDTQYF
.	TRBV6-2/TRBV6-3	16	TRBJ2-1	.	TGTGCCAGCACCCCTATCCCCCCTGGACGGGGTAGTGAGCAGTTCTTC	CASTPIPPGRGSEQFF
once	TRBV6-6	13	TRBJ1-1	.	TGTGCCACCCAGGACGGACAGAACACTGAAGCTTTCTTT	CATQDGQNTEAFF
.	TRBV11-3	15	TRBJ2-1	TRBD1	TGTGCCAGCATTGGGTTGACAGGGGATTACAATGAGCAGTTCTTC	CASIGLTGDYNEQFF
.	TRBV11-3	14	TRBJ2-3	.	TGTACCAGCAGCTGTGAGAGTCACACAGATACGCACTATTTT	CTSSCESHTDTHYF
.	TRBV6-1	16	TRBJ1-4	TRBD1	TGTGCCAGCAGTATAACAACGACAGGGATTGATGAAAAACTGTTTTTT	CASSITTTGIDEKLFF
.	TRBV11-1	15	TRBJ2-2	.	TGTACCAGCAGCTTGGTGGCAACGGACACCGGGGAGCTGTTTTTT	CTSSLVATDTGELFF
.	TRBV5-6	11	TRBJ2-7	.	TGTGCCAGCAGCTTGGGCTACGAGCAGTACTTC	CASSLGYEQYF
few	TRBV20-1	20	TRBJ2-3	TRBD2	TGCGGTGCTAGTCGCCCCGGGCTAGCGGGAGGGCCGAGTAGCACAGGTACGCAGTATTTT	CGASRPGLAGGPSSTGTQYF
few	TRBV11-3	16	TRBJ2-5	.	TGTGTCAGCAGCTTAGATCAAGGACAGCCCCTTTGGACCCAGTACTTC	CVSSLDQGQPLWTQYF
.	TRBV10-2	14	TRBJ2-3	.	TGCGCCAGCAGTCTGGAACATGACACAGATACGCAGTATTTT	CASSLEHDTDTQYF
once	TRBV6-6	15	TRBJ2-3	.	TGTGCCAGCAATGCTCAAGGGGGGAGCGAAGATACGCAGTATTTT	CASNAQGGSEDTQYF
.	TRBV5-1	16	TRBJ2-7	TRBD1	TGCGCCAGCAGCTTGGAGGGACAGGCTTCTTCCTACAAGCAGTATTTC	CASSLEGQASSYKQYF
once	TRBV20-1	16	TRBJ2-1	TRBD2	TGCAGCGCTAGTCGACCGGGACTATCGGTAATGAATGAGCAGTTCTTC	CSASRPGLSVMNEQFF
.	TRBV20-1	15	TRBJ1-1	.	TGCAGTGCTAGAGATGGGGGGGAACTTAGGTCTGAAGTTTTCTTT	CSARDGGELRSEVFF
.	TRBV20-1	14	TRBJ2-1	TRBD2	TGCAATGCTAGAAAGGCGGGAGACGCCAATGAGCAGTTCTTC	CNARKAGDANEQFF
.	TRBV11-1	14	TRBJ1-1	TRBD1	TGTGCCAGCAGCTTAGAGGAGTGGGACAGCGAGATCCTCTTT	CASSLEEWDSEILF
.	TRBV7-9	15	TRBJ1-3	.	TGTCCCAGCGGCTCCACCGGGAGCCGTGGAAACACTATATATTTT	CPSGSTGSRGNTIYF
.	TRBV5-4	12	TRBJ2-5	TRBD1	TGTGCCAGCAGCGGGACAGGGAGTACCCAGTACTTC	CASSGTGSTQYF
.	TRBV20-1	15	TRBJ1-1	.	TGCAGTGCTAGAGATGGGGTGGGGCTCGGGTCTGAAGCTTTCTTT	CSARDGVGLGSEAFF
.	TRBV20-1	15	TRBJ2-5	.	TGCAATGCTAGCTTTGGGTGGAGTATTAGTGGGACCCAGTACTTC	CNASFGWSISGTQYF
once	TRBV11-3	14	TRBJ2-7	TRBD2	TGTGCCAGCAGCTTAAGCGGGACTACCTACGAGCAGTACTTC	CASSLSGTTYEQYF
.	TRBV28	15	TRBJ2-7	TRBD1	TGCGCCAGCAGTTTACCCGGGACAGGGAACTACGGGCAGTACTTC	CASSLPGTGNYGQYF
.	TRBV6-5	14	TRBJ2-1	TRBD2	TGTGCCAGCAGTATGGGACTAGAGTATAATGAGCAGTTCTTC	CASSMGLEYNEQFF
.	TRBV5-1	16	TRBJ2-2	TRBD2	TGCGCCAGCAGCTTCGGGACTAGCACGATCACCGGGGAACTGTTTTTT	CASSFGTSTITGELFF
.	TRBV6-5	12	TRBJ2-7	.	TGTGCCAGCAGCTACCGTTACGGGTCCCAGTACTTC	CASSYRYGSQYF